Below, 27 T cell receptor beta chains from the same sample are listed, as sequenced in a study of control samples from healthy donors and cancer patients. Repertoires were generated with immunoSEQ multiplex PCR, while TCRdb's copy carries only in-frame clones and drops some. The sample lists 100,000 to 150,000 clones, around 87% seen once, with about 8.7% in the top ten. Sequencing used blood. The receptors derive from a man aged 35-49 years in good health.

The chain uses TRBV19 and TRBJ2-7; TRBD1 or TRBD2 may be the D gene (5 bases each). V was cut by 6 bases and J by 9 bases, with 27 bases left in between. Germline lookup yields CDR1 LNHDA and CDR2 SQIVND (reference sequence). The CDR3 length is 16 residues. In DNA form, the CDR3 reads TGTGCCAGTAGCAAGCTCCGGACATCCTTCGAAGGAGGGCAGTACTTC. Translated: CASSKLRTSFEGGQYF. The complete variable domain, with remaining parts taken from reference TRBV19 and TRBJ2-7, reads DGGITQSPKYLFRKEGQNVTLSCEQNLNHDAMYWYRQDPGQGLRLIYYSQIVNDFQKGDIAEGYSVSREKKESFPLTVTSAQKNPTAFYLCASSKLRTSFEGGQYFGPGTRLTVT.

J is TRBJ1-1 and V is TRBV5-5; weak D call: TRBD1 (5 bases). V dropped 4 bases and J dropped 3 bases, with 13 bases sitting between them. Germline V CDR1 and CDR2: SGHKS, YYEKEE (reference sequence). The CDR3 runs 14 residues. CDR3 amino acids: CASSADTGYTEAFF. The CDR3 region has the DNA TGTGCCAGCAGCGCGGACACTGGGTACACTGAAGCTTTCTTT.

The chain couples TRBV4-3 to TRBJ1-2; TRBD1 matches 8 bases. CDR1 and CDR2 (germline): LGHNA, YSLEER. The junction had 4 bases not matched to a gene; V was cut back by 0 bases and J by 4 bases. The CDR3 spans 15 residues. CDR3 sequence reads: CASSQDQGAGYGYTF. In nucleotides, the CDR3 is TGCGCCAGCAGCCAAGACCAGGGGGCGGGCTATGGCTACACCTTC.

This clone occurred once. V usage is TRBV18 and J usage is TRBJ2-7, with D perhaps matching TRBD1 (6 bases). This CDR3 has 15 residues. Between the trimmed V and J ends, which lost 0 bases and 4 bases, there was a span of 13 bases. Looked up from germline, CDR1 is KGHSH and CDR2 is LQKENI. The CDR3: CASSPPGQGRYEQYF. The CDR3 DNA sequence: TGTGCCAGCTCACCACCCGGGCAGGGGCGGTACGAGCAGTACTTC. The whole variable domain, remainder taken from reference TRBV18 and TRBJ2-7, is NAGVMQNPRHLVRRRGQEARLRCSPMKGHSHVYWYRQLPEEGLKFMVYLQKENIIDESGMPKERFSAEFPKEGPSILRIQQVVRGDSAAYFCASSPPGQGRYEQYFGPGTRLTVT.

The genes are TRBV18 and TRBJ1-2; D ambiguous. V was clipped by 6 bases and J by 3 bases, with 11 bases between them. The CDR3 totals 13 residues. The germline V gene encodes CDR1 KGHSH and CDR2 LQKENI. In DNA, the CDR3 is TGTGCCAGCTCTTCGGACCTAGACTATGGCTACACCTTC. Its protein is CASSSDLDYGYTF.

The rearrangement links TRBV7-9 to TRBJ1-4; D call uncertain. V was shortened by 5 bases and J by 5 bases, with 15 bases between the two germline ends. CDR3 length: 15 amino acids. In germline, CDR1 is SEHNR, CDR2 FQNEAQ (reference sequence). The CDR3 DNA is TGTGCCAGCAGCGATTCTCGGGAGTACAATGAAAAACTGTTTTTT. The encoded protein is CASSDSREYNEKLFF.

The chain carries TRBV7-6 and TRBJ1-2, with TRBD1 identical over 7 bases. With V trimmed by 1 base and J by 8 bases, 13 bases remained unmatched. The germline V gene encodes CDR1 SGHVS and CDR2 FNYEAQ. This CDR3 has 16 amino acids. The CDR3 DNA reads TGTGCCAGCAGCTTAGTTCCAGGGGGGGAAGGTTACGGCTACACCTTC. Its translation is CASSLVPGGEGYGYTF.

This clone showed up just a few times. J is TRBJ2-7 and V is TRBV3-1 (or the pseudogene TRBV3-2), with D possibly TRBD2 on 6 matching bases. Germline CDR1 and CDR2: LGHDT and YNNKEL (reference sequence). Trimming stripped 0 bases from V and 5 bases from J, with 14 bases between. This CDR3 contains 15 residues. CDR3 sequence reads: CASSQEASDLHEQYF. CDR3 DNA sequence: TGTGCCAGCAGCCAAGAGGCTAGCGATCTCCACGAGCAGTACTTC.

About this clone itself: A read error may produce the germline difference seen at one junction end. The sample holds other DNA sequences that translate to the same CDR3. The chain couples TRBV6-4 to TRBJ1-1; no clear D gene. Germline V gene data show CDR1 as MRHNA and CDR2 as SNTAGT. This CDR3 has 12 residues. The CDR3 reads CASSPQNTEAFF. The CDR3 nucleotides are TGTGCCAGCAGTCCACAGAACACTGAAGCCTTCTTT.

This clone was counted between two and nine times. This chain joins TRBV30 and TRBJ2-1, with 13 bases fitting TRBD2. V lost 5 bases, J lost 6 bases, and 7 bases stayed unmatched. Germline values: CDR1 GTSNPN, CDR2 SVGIG (reference sequence). The CDR3 extends over 15 amino acids. CDR3 sequence (DNA): TGTGCCTGGTCCCAGGGACTAGCGGGGCGCAATGAGCAGTTCTTC. This translates into CAWSQGLAGRNEQFF.

This clone has a single count. V gene TRBV6-6 combines with J gene TRBJ2-7, with D possibly being TRBD1 (5 bases). The V end was cut by 6 bases, the J end by 6 bases, with 18 bases between. From germline, CDR1 is MNHNY and CDR2 SVGAGI (reference sequence). The CDR3 has 14 amino acids. Here the CDR3 DNA reads TGTGCCAGCAGGCTCACCCTGACAGTAACCGAGCAGTACTTC. This encodes CASRLTLTVTEQYF.

CDR3 region: CASSLARAGFNEKLFF. The CDR3 DNA follows: TGTGCCAGCAGCTTAGCGCGGGCAGGCTTTAATGAAAAACTGTTTTTT. This sequence joins TRBV7-8 and TRBJ1-4; D is uncertain. CDR1 is SGHVS, CDR2 FQNEAQ, per germline. V was trimmed by 0 bases and J by 4 bases, leaving 12 bases between them. CDR3 length: 16 residues.

The gene calls are TRBV5-6 and TRBJ1-4; tentatively, D is TRBD1 (5 bases). With 7 bases removed from V and 5 bases from J, the gap between germline ends came to 15 bases. The CDR3 sequence is 14 residues long. Germline loops: CDR1 SGHDT, CDR2 YYEEEE. The CDR3 is CASAIGAGNEKLFF. The CDR3, as DNA: TGTGCCAGCGCAATCGGGGCTGGGAATGAAAAACTGTTTTTT.

The genes are TRBV6-2 or TRBV6-3 and TRBJ2-7; D is perhaps TRBD1 or TRBD2 (6 bases each). Germline loops: CDR1 MNHEY, CDR2 SVGEGT. The V end lost 6 bases, the J end lost 2 bases, and 17 bases lay between the germline ends. The CDR3 contains 15 residues. The CDR3 region is CASSPGTGAAYEQYF. CDR3 nucleotides: TGTGCCAGCAGCCCTGGCACGGGGGCCGCCTACGAGCAGTACTTC.

This clone was seen only once. V usage is TRBV24-1 and J usage is TRBJ1-1; TRBD1 matches at 8 bases. Germline CDR1 and CDR2: KGHDR and SFDVKD. With 0 bases clipped from V and 1 base from J, the junction kept 9 bases outside the gene matches. The CDR3 has 18 residues. The CDR3 here is CATSDLLWTGRRNTEAFF. CDR3 bases: TGTGCCACCAGTGATTTGCTCTGGACAGGGAGGAGGAACACTGAAGCTTTCTTT.

Concerning this clone: The junction differs from germline at one of its ends, possibly a read error. J is TRBJ1-1 and V is TRBV5-1; 10 bases agree with TRBD1. Germline-derived CDR1 and CDR2 are SGHRS and YFSETQ. This CDR3 has 12 residues. The CDR3 sequence is CASSPGTGASFF. The CDR3, as DNA: TGCGCCAGCAGTCCCGGGACAGGGGCTTCTTTTTTT.

CDR3 sequence (DNA): TGTGCCAGTTCGGTCGCTGGAAACACCATATATTTT. This sequence encodes CASSVAGNTIYF. This sequence joins TRBV19 and TRBJ1-3; no reliable D call. The CDR3 runs 12 residues. Germline V gene lookup returns CDR1 LNHDA and CDR2 SQIVND (reference sequence). V gave up 8 bases and J gave up 2 bases, with 7 bases separating them.

The V and J genes are TRBV18 and TRBJ2-2; TRBD1 aligns across 7 bases. The CDR3 loop spans 17 amino acids. V shed 5 bases, J shed 5 bases, and the junction held 14 bases outside the gene matches. The germline V gene encodes CDR1 KGHSH and CDR2 LQKENI. CDR3 sequence (DNA): TGTGCCAGCTCATCGTTGGTCGGGACAGAGTGGACCGGGGAGCTGTTTTTT. Translated, it gives CASSSLVGTEWTGELFF.

This chain connects TRBV27 to TRBJ1-2; 8 positions agree with TRBD1. This CDR3 comprises 14 residues. J gave up 4 bases and V 6 bases, and 7 bases lay outside the gene matches. CDR1 is MNHEY, CDR2 SMNVEV, per germline (reference sequence). The CDR3 region is CASSRGQAGYGYTF. The DNA of the CDR3 is TGTGCCAGCAGCCGGGGACAGGCAGGCTATGGCTACACCTTC.

The chain uses TRBV6-5 and TRBJ1-2, with D possibly TRBD1 on 6 matching bases. The V and J ends lost 5 bases and 4 bases respectively, with 14 bases between them. The CDR3 loop spans 14 amino acids. Germline assignment: CDR1 MNHEY and CDR2 SVGAGI. CDR3 bases: TGTGCCAGCAGTCTGGGCAGGGGTTTCTATGGCTACACCTTC. This sequence encodes CASSLGRGFYGYTF.

The chain joins TRBV11-2 to TRBJ2-7; TRBD2 matches 7 bases. Germline CDR1 is SGHAT and CDR2 is FQNNGV. The junction had 2 bases not matched to a gene; V was cut back by 0 bases and J by 3 bases. The CDR3 totals 14 residues. CDR3 loop: CASSLERGSYEQYF. CDR3 in DNA: TGTGCCAGCAGCTTAGAGCGGGGGAGCTACGAGCAGTACTTC.

The V gene is TRBV3-1 (or the pseudogene TRBV3-2), the J gene TRBJ2-7, with D maybe TRBD2 (8 bases). Germline lookup yields CDR1 LGHDT and CDR2 YNNKEL (reference sequence). The CDR3 spans 15 residues. Trimming cost V 5 bases and J 6 bases, with 20 bases left between them. The CDR3 protein is CASSNRGAGGSEQYF. CDR3 nucleotide sequence: TGTGCCAGCAGCAACAGGGGCGCGGGGGGAAGCGAGCAGTACTTC.

The chain joins TRBV10-1 to TRBJ1-2, with D maybe TRBD1 (5 bases). The length of the CDR3 is 14 residues. V lost 0 bases and J lost 6, with 11 bases in between. Germline CDR1 and CDR2: WNHNN and SYGVQD (reference sequence). CDR3 sequence (DNA): TGCGCCAGCAGTGAGTCGAGGCAGGGTCATGGCTACACCTTC. Translating it yields CASSESRQGHGYTF.

The V and J genes are TRBV10-1 and TRBJ2-1, with D tentatively TRBD2 (7 bases). Between the trimmed V and J ends, which lost 3 bases and 0 bases, there was a span of 12 bases. Germline CDR1 is WNHNN and CDR2 is SYGVQD (reference sequence). The CDR3 spans 16 residues. Here the CDR3 reads CASSDGRGPSYNEQFF. In DNA, the CDR3 is TGCGCCAGCAGTGATGGGCGGGGGCCCTCCTACAATGAGCAGTTCTTC.

The chain links TRBV19 to TRBJ1-1, with a possible D match to TRBD1 (6 bases). Looked up from germline, CDR1 is LNHDA and CDR2 is SQIVND (reference sequence). The germline V and J ends were trimmed by 3 bases and 5 bases, with 16 bases remaining between them. CDR3 length: 15 residues. The CDR3 region is CASSISGGARTEAFF. CDR3 in DNA: TGTGCCAGTAGTATTAGCGGGGGGGCGAGGACTGAAGCTTTCTTT.

The chain carries TRBV3-1 (or the pseudogene TRBV3-2) and TRBJ2-3, with TRBD2 matching over 9 bases. This CDR3 comprises 18 residues. J lost 2 bases, V lost 4 bases, and 13 bases had no gene match. Germline V CDR1 and CDR2: LGHDT, YNNKEL (reference sequence). CDR3 nucleotides: TGTGCCAGCAGCCTCTCCTCTTGTAAGCGGGGGGCCACAGATACGCAGTATTTT. Protein: CASSLSSCKRGATDTQYF.

The J gene is TRBJ2-3, the V gene TRBV7-8; tentatively, D is TRBD2 (6 bases). The CDR3 runs 15 residues. V was clipped by 4 bases and J by 2 bases, with 13 bases between them. The germline CDR1 and CDR2 sequences are SGHVS and FQNEAQ. The CDR3 spells CASSSRRGSTDTQYF. The CDR3, as DNA: TGTGCCAGCAGCTCCCGCCGGGGGTCCACAGATACGCAGTATTTT.